A single sample gave rise to the 26 T cell receptor beta chains below, sequenced in a study of blood T cell repertoires in COVID-19. Profiled with immunoSEQ multiplex PCR; TCRdb holds only in-frame clones, not every one. The data show about 150,000 clones, with 80% seen just once and 0.5% to 0.65% held by the top ten. Sequencing input: peripheral blood. The origin of the receptors is a man in his sixties with acute or convalescent COVID-19.

This clone has just one count. This rearrangement joins TRBV27 to TRBJ2-2; 7 bases fit TRBD1. Looked up from germline, CDR1 is MNHEY and CDR2 is SMNVEV (reference sequence). The length of the CDR3 is 16 residues. V lost 3 bases to trimming and J lost 1 base; unmatched junction nucleotides: 5. The CDR3 bases are TGTGCCAGCAGTTTGCGCCGGACAGGGAACACCGGGGAGCTGTTTTTT. This translates into CASSLRRTGNTGELFF.

This clone was observed a few times. This rearrangement joins TRBV29-1 to TRBJ1-4; no firm D call. CDR1 SQVTM and CDR2 ANQGSEA come from the germline V gene. V was trimmed by 6 bases and J by 5 bases, leaving 13 bases between them. The CDR3 covers 13 residues. CDR3 residues: CSVSARLNEKLFF. CDR3 nucleotides: TGCAGCGTCTCCGCCAGGCTAAATGAAAAACTGTTTTTT. The whole variable domain, filled in from reference TRBV29-1 and TRBJ1-4, reads SAVISQKPSRDICQRGTSLTIQCQVDSQVTMMFWYRQQPGQSLTLIATANQGSEATYESGFVIDKFPISRPNLTFSTLTVSNMSPEDSSIYLCSVSARLNEKLFFGSGTQLSVL.

The chain couples TRBV19 to TRBJ1-3; D might be TRBD1 (6 bases). Trimming removed 7 bases from V and 0 bases from J, with 13 bases in between. The CDR3 consists of 15 residues. From germline, CDR1 is LNHDA and CDR2 SQIVND (reference sequence). CDR3 DNA: TGTGCCAGTACTACAGGGCAACCCTCTGGAAACACCATATATTTT. Amino acid sequence: CASTTGQPSGNTIYF.

The V call is TRBV7-3, the J call TRBJ2-3; 9 positions agree with TRBD2. Per germline, CDR1 SGHTA and CDR2 FQGTGA. V was clipped by 2 bases and J by 3 bases; unmatched bases: 0. This CDR3 contains 14 residues. CDR3 bases: TGTGCCAGCAGCTTAGCGGGGGGGACAGATACGCAGTATTTT. This encodes CASSLAGGTDTQYF.

The sample holds one count of this clone. The V and J genes are TRBV12-1 and TRBJ2-1; the DNA was not compared with TRBD2, the D call given in the table. TRBV12-1 constitutes a pseudogene. The CDR3 extends over 15 amino acids. The CDR3 spells CASFESGRAHNEQFF. Written as DNA, the CDR3 is TGTGCCAGCTTCGAAAGCGGGAGGGCCCACAATGAGCAGTTCTTC.

V is TRBV5-1 and J is TRBJ2-7; 8 nucleotides align to TRBD1. The CDR3 spans 15 residues. In germline, CDR1 is SGHRS, CDR2 YFSETQ. With V trimmed by 4 bases and J by 1 base, 7 bases remained unmatched. In DNA form, the CDR3 reads TGCGCCAGCAGCCCTGGACAGGGCGGTTCCTACGAGCAGTACTTC. Its translation is CASSPGQGGSYEQYF.

The chain links TRBV23-1 to TRBJ2-3, with no clear D. TRBV23-1 is an ORF, and what it does is uncertain. The V end was cut by 0 bases, the J end by 0 bases, with 7 bases between. CDR3 size: 15 residues. The CDR3 spells CASSQSELSTDTQYF. DNA for the CDR3: TGCGCCAGCAGTCAATCGGAGCTCAGCACAGATACGCAGTATTTT.

CDR3 protein: CASKAGRLTDTQYF. In DNA, the CDR3 is TGTGCCAGCAAGGCAGGGAGGCTTACAGATACGCAGTATTTT. The rearrangement joins TRBV2 to TRBJ2-3; D may be TRBD2 (6 bases). CDR3 size: 14 residues. Germline values: CDR1 SNHLY, CDR2 FYNNEI. V was shortened by 7 bases and J by 3 bases, with 14 bases between the two germline ends.

The V call is TRBV7-2, the J call TRBJ2-4; perhaps TRBD1 as D (6 bases). The CDR3 is made up of 19 amino acids. The ends were cut back, 1 base at V and 0 bases at J, with 19 bases in the middle. CDR1 and CDR2 from the germline V gene are SGHTA and FQGNSA. DNA for the CDR3: TGTGCCAGCAGCTTAGGCAGAGACAGGATTTTATTAGCCAAAAACATTCAGTACTTC. Translation: CASSLGRDRILLAKNIQYF.

The chain couples TRBV7-2 to TRBJ2-7, with D perhaps matching TRBD1 (5 bases). Trimming cost V 5 bases and J 5 bases, with 16 bases left between them. Looked up from germline, CDR1 is SGHTA and CDR2 is FQGNSA. This CDR3 spans 14 amino acids. CDR3 sequence (DNA): TGTGCCAGCAGCCACCGCAGGGTAGTAAACGAGCAGTACTTC. Encoded protein: CASSHRRVVNEQYF.

The chain couples TRBV3-1 (or the pseudogene TRBV3-2) to TRBJ1-6; 9 nucleotides align to TRBD1. The germline V gene encodes CDR1 LGHDT and CDR2 YNNKEL (reference sequence). CDR3 length equals 14 residues. After removal of 3 bases from V and 10 bases from J, the junction contained 4 bases not matched to a gene. The CDR3 bases are TGTGCCAGCAGCCAGGACAGGGGATGGTCACCCCTCCACTTT. Its protein is CASSQDRGWSPLHF.

The chain recombines TRBV6-5 with TRBJ1-6, with 10 bases identical to TRBD1. This CDR3 comprises 16 residues. CDR1 is MNHEY and CDR2 is SVGAGI in the germline V gene. V trimming: 1 base; J trimming: 9 bases; junction bases outside the gene matches: 6. In nucleotides, the CDR3 is TGTGCCAGCAGTTACTGGACAGGGGGTATCGGTTCACCCCTCCACTTT. Its protein is CASSYWTGGIGSPLHF.

This chain uses TRBV5-4 with TRBJ1-2, with 7 bases lining up with TRBD1. The CDR3 spans 15 residues. Trimming took 5 bases from V and 4 from J; bases not matched to a gene: 11. Germline V lookup: CDR1 SGHNT, CDR2 YYREEE (reference sequence). CDR3 DNA sequence: TGTGCCAGCAGAGCTTTGCCAGGGGGTGGCTATGGCTACACCTTC. Translated: CASRALPGGGYGYTF.

The rearrangement uses TRBV5-4 and TRBJ1-1; no clear D. The CDR3 covers 16 residues. Trimming pared 7 bases from V and 0 bases from J, leaving 19 bases between. Germline assignment: CDR1 SGHNT and CDR2 YYREEE (reference sequence). The CDR3, as DNA: TGTGCCAGCGCCCCGGGGAGCATCGACATGAACACTGAAGCTTTCTTT. Its translation is CASAPGSIDMNTEAFF.

The V and J genes are TRBV7-2 and TRBJ2-4; TRBD1 matches 7 bases. This CDR3 is 17 amino acids long. Germline V gene data show CDR1 as SGHTA and CDR2 as FQGNSA. The ends lost 3 bases at V and 0 bases at J; junction bases unmatched: 8. Here the CDR3 DNA reads TGTGCCAGCAGCTTCCCGAGGACAGGTCTAGCCAAAAACATTCAGTACTTC. Its translation is CASSFPRTGLAKNIQYF.

This chain joins TRBV5-1 and TRBJ2-1; perhaps TRBD2 as D (7 bases). Trimming removed 5 bases at V and 4 bases at J, with 16 bases between. CDR1 SGHRS and CDR2 YFSETQ come from the germline V gene. The CDR3 runs 15 residues. The chain's CDR3 is CASSLGASGYNEQFF. CDR3 bases: TGCGCCAGCAGTCTGGGGGCTAGCGGATACAATGAGCAGTTCTTC.

The chain joins TRBV7-2 to TRBJ1-3, with D uncertain. The CDR3 contains 15 residues. Germline CDR1 is SGHTA and CDR2 is FQGNSA. V lost 5 bases, J lost 0 bases, and 11 bases lay in between. CDR3 bases: TGTGCCAGCAGCATCCTCGTAGACTCTGGAAACACCATATATTTT. Amino acids: CASSILVDSGNTIYF. Using reference TRBV7-2 and TRBJ1-3 for the parts outside the CDR3, the full variable domain is GAGVSQSPSNKVTEKGKDVELRCDPISGHTALYWYRQSLGQGLEFLIYFQGNSAPDKSGLPSDRFSAERTGGSVSTLTIQRTQQEDSAVYLCASSILVDSGNTIYFGEGSWLTVV.

This clone has a single count. The chain has TRBV6-2 or TRBV6-3 and TRBJ2-3, with D perhaps TRBD1 (6 bases). This CDR3 is built from 14 residues. Trimming cost V 6 bases and J 1 base, with 11 bases left between them. CDR1 MNHEY and CDR2 SVGEGT come from the germline V gene. Here the CDR3 DNA reads TGTGCCAGCAGCCCGGGACAACGCACAGATACGCAGTATTTT. It yields the protein CASSPGQRTDTQYF.

This clone has more than one count but fewer than ten. V gene TRBV3-1 (or the pseudogene TRBV3-2) combines with J gene TRBJ1-6; the D gene is possibly TRBD1 (6 bases). Germline-derived CDR1 and CDR2 are LGHDT and YNNKEL (reference sequence). The V and J ends lost 6 bases and 7 bases respectively, with 13 bases between them. There are 14 residues in the CDR3. The CDR3 spells CASRKSTGNSPLHF. CDR3 coding DNA: TGTGCCAGCAGGAAATCTACAGGGAATTCACCCCTCCACTTT.

This rearrangement joins TRBV5-1 to TRBJ2-7; no definite D call. Germline CDR1 reads SGHRS; CDR2 reads YFSETQ. Trimming shortened V by 0 bases and J by 0 bases, and 7 bases separated the two germline ends. CDR3 length equals 14 residues. CDR3 protein: CASSLDVLSYEQYF. Here the CDR3 DNA reads TGCGCCAGCAGCTTGGATGTCCTCTCCTACGAGCAGTACTTC.

The V call is TRBV6-1, the J call TRBJ1-2, with a tentative D call TRBD1 (5 bases). There are 13 residues in the CDR3. The ends were cut back, 2 bases at V and 6 bases at J, with 10 bases in the middle. The germline V gene has CDR1 MNHNS and CDR2 SASEGT. CDR3 region: CASSETGRDGYTF. As DNA, the CDR3 is TGTGCCAGCAGTGAAACAGGACGCGATGGCTACACCTTC.

Remarks on this clone: The same CDR3 can be traced to other DNA sequences in this sample. This chain connects TRBV5-1 to TRBJ1-4; weak D call: TRBD1 (6 bases). The V gene lost 0 bases and the J gene lost 5 bases, with 11 bases spanning the gap. The germline gives CDR1 SGHRS, CDR2 YFSETQ. The length of the CDR3 is 15 residues. CDR3 DNA: TGCGCCAGCAGCTTGGGGACAGCGTTCAATGAAAAACTGTTTTTT. Amino acids: CASSLGTAFNEKLFF.

This clone occurred many times. The chain couples TRBV6-5 to TRBJ1-1; tentatively, D is TRBD1 (6 bases). Germline loops: CDR1 MNHEY, CDR2 SVGAGI. This CDR3 spans 12 amino acids. Trimming left V 7 bases short and J 11 bases short, with 17 bases between. Written as DNA, the CDR3 is TGTGCCAGCATTCACGACAGGCCGGGCGCTTTCTTT. It translates to CASIHDRPGAFF.

The gene calls are TRBV4-3 and TRBJ1-6; D remains unclear. Trimming took 1 base from V and 7 from J, leaving 8 bases between them. The CDR3 loop spans 14 amino acids. Germline V lookup: CDR1 LGHNA, CDR2 YSLEER. In DNA form, the CDR3 reads TGCGCCAGCAGCCAAGCGAACAGAAATTCACCCCTCCACTTT. Translated: CASSQANRNSPLHF.

This chain connects TRBV12-5 to TRBJ1-5, with unresolved D. The V gene's germline CDR1 is LGHNT and CDR2 FRNRAP. Trimming shortened V by 5 bases and J by 5 bases, and 10 bases separated the two germline ends. The CDR3 runs to 13 residues. The CDR3 region is CASGLDPYQPQHF. CDR3 bases: TGTGCTAGTGGTCTAGACCCGTATCAGCCCCAGCATTTT.

The V call is TRBV18, the J call TRBJ2-7, with D possibly being TRBD1 (6 bases). Trimming removed 2 bases at V and 7 bases at J, with 15 bases between. This CDR3 has 14 amino acids. Germline CDR1 is KGHSH and CDR2 is LQKENI. The CDR3 coding sequence is TGTGCCAGCTCACCAGGGGGAACCCAGGGGGAGCAGTACTTC. Translation gives CASSPGGTQGEQYF.